This T cell receptor beta chain originates from a study of cytomegalovirus exposure and HLA in healthy donors. Amplification used 60 Vbeta primers and 13 Jbeta primers. Using immunoSEQ multiplex PCR, the repertoire was profiled, and TCRdb retains in-frame clones only, with some absent. The table for this sample gives some 200,000 clones. This CDR3 has 14 residues. The V and J ends lost 4 bases and 2 bases respectively, with 10 bases between them. The V gene's germline CDR1 is SGHRS and CDR2 YFSETQ. This sequence originates from a man aged 25 to 40 in good health and CMV-seronegative. Material for sequencing was PBMCs. This chain joins TRBV5-1 and TRBJ2-1, with D perhaps matching TRBD1 (5 bases). The CDR3 nucleotides read TGCGCCAGCAGCAGGGGTGGGACCTACAATGAGCAGTTCTTC. Translation gives CASSRGGTYNEQFF. The entire variable domain, with the rest obtained from reference TRBV5-1 and TRBJ2-1, is as follows: KAGVTQTPRYLIKTRGQQVTLSCSPISGHRSVSWYQQTPGQGLQFLFEYFSETQRNKGNFPGRFSGRQFSNSRSEMNVSTLELGDSALYLCASSRGGTYNEQFFGPGTRLTVL.